These 6 T cell receptor beta chains came from one sample sequenced in a study of vaccination effects on CD4 cells after COVID-19. Profiled with immunoSEQ multiplex PCR; TCRdb holds only in-frame clones, not every one. Among 55,000 to 75,000 clones listed, 65% to 85% were seen once. Before any sequencing was done, the ViraFEST assay used viral peptide pools to expand antigen-specific CD4+ T cells. Once cultured for roughly 10 days, the cells underwent separation to obtain CD4+ T cells. People in the vaccine group had not been infected with SARS-CoV-2 before, and their nucleocapsid antibodies were negative. These receptors have no identified antigens. The source was CD4+ T cells from PBMCs cultured with HCoV-OC43 spike peptides, collected before COVID-19 vaccination. Regarding subset: HCoV-OC43 spike overlapping peptide pool stimulation. These receptor sequences come from a human donor who received a COVID-19 vaccine.

The rearrangement links TRBV5-4 to TRBJ1-2; the match to TRBD1 covers 7 bases. From germline, CDR1 is SGHNT and CDR2 YYREEE (reference sequence). V gave up 2 bases and J gave up 4 bases; unmatched junction bases: 8. This CDR3 has 15 residues. The CDR3 DNA reads as TGTGCCAGCAGCTTAGGACAGGCCCGGGGCTATGGCTACACCTTC. It specifies CASSLGQARGYGYTF. Variable domain in full (rest from reference TRBV5-4 and TRBJ1-2): ETGVTQSPTHLIKTRGQQVTLRCSSQSGHNTVSWYQQALGQGPQFIFQYYREEENGRGNFPPRFSGLQFPNYSSELNVNALELDDSALYLCASSLGQARGYGYTFGSGTRLTVV.

This clone turned up a few times. The genes are TRBV9 and TRBJ2-3; D uncertain. The CDR3 runs 14 residues. V was trimmed by 10 bases and J by 6 bases, leaving 21 bases between them. Germline loops: CDR1 SGDLS, CDR2 YYNGEE. The CDR3 DNA reads TGTGCCTCCTCCTTCTGGAACAGCGTGGATACGCAGTATTTT. Translation gives CASSFWNSVDTQYF.

The sample holds a few counts of this clone. The rearrangement joins TRBV4-1 to TRBJ2-2; D is ambiguous. Germline V gene sequence: CDR1 MGHRA, CDR2 YSYEKL. Trimming cost V 3 bases and J 1 base, with 12 bases left between them. The CDR3 loop spans 16 amino acids. The CDR3 loop reads CASSHGTALNTGELFF. CDR3 DNA sequence: TGCGCCAGCAGCCACGGAACGGCCTTGAACACCGGGGAGCTGTTTTTT.

The chain recombines TRBV2 with TRBJ2-6; D gene ambiguous. Germline CDR1 reads SNHLY; CDR2 reads FYNNEI. Trimming cost V 7 bases and J 2 bases, with 6 bases left between them. The CDR3 loop spans 13 amino acids. CDR3 sequence: CASTKAGANVLTF. For the CDR3, the DNA is TGTGCCAGCACAAAGGCTGGGGCCAACGTCCTGACTTTC.

This chain links TRBV20-1 with TRBJ1-2; D is uncertain. Trimming shortened V by 6 bases and J by 5 bases, and 7 bases separated the two germline ends. The CDR3 is made up of 10 amino acids. Germline CDR1 reads DFQATT; CDR2 reads SNEGSKA (reference sequence). The CDR3 nucleotides read TGCAGTGCCTCGGAGTATGGCTACACCTTC. It encodes CSASEYGYTF.

The chain is built from TRBV4-1 and TRBJ1-1; 7 positions agree with TRBD1. CDR1 and CDR2 (germline): MGHRA, YSYEKL. The junction had 18 bases not matched to a gene; V was cut back by 4 bases and J by 1 base. This CDR3 comprises 19 residues. DNA of the CDR3: TGCGCCAGCAGCCCTCCGACAGGGCAGATCGTGGATCCGAACACTGAAGCTTTCTTT. Translated: CASSPPTGQIVDPNTEAFF.